Listed below are T cell receptor beta chains from one sample, sequenced in a study of control samples from healthy donors and cancer patients. Sequencing used immunoSEQ multiplex PCR; TCRdb keeps in-frame clones, though not all of them. Of 20,000 to 30,000 clones listed, approximately 91% are singletons. Specimen: PBMCs. Receptors were obtained from a man between 45 and 60 years old with lung cancer. CDR3s include the opening cysteine and the closing phenylalanine or tryptophan. Fields, in order: J gene, V gene, D gene, clone size, CDR3 DNA, CDR3 protein. D genes are given only for firm matches. Size values are once, few and many counts, or a class for expanded clones, and some rows have none.

j_gene: TRBJ1-6
v_gene: TRBV6-6
d_gene: TRBD1
abundance: .
CDR3nt: TGTGCCAGCAGTTACGTAGGACAGGAAAATTCACCCCTCCACTTT
CDR3aa: CASSYVGQENSPLHF

j_gene: TRBJ1-5
v_gene: TRBV5-1
d_gene: .
abundance: .
CDR3nt: TGCGCCAGCAGCCAGGACGGAAGCAATCAGCCCCAGCATTTT
CDR3aa: CASSQDGSNQPQHF

j_gene: TRBJ2-7
v_gene: TRBV5-8
d_gene: .
abundance: .
CDR3nt: TGTGCCAGCAGATACACCTACGAGCAGTACTTC
CDR3aa: CASRYTYEQYF

j_gene: TRBJ2-3
v_gene: TRBV6-1
d_gene: TRBD2
abundance: .
CDR3nt: TGTGCCAGCAGTGCTAGGAGCGGGGGGGCCAGGGATACGCAGTATTTT
CDR3aa: CASSARSGGARDTQYF

j_gene: TRBJ1-2
v_gene: TRBV7-9
d_gene: .
abundance: .
CDR3nt: TGTGCCAGCAGCTCGGGGCTTGATCATGGCTACACCTTC
CDR3aa: CASSSGLDHGYTF

j_gene: TRBJ2-3
v_gene: TRBV19
d_gene: .
abundance: .
CDR3nt: TGTGCCAGTAGTCAATCAGGGTCCGATACGCAGTATTTT
CDR3aa: CASSQSGSDTQYF

j_gene: TRBJ2-5
v_gene: TRBV19
d_gene: .
abundance: .
CDR3nt: TGTGCCAGTAGCGGAGGTCTTGGGGCCCAGTACTTC
CDR3aa: CASSGGLGAQYF

j_gene: TRBJ1-5
v_gene: TRBV7-9
d_gene: TRBD1
abundance: .
CDR3nt: TGTGCCAGCAGTCCCGGACAGGGTAGCAATCAGCCCCAGCATTTT
CDR3aa: CASSPGQGSNQPQHF

j_gene: TRBJ2-1
v_gene: TRBV6-2/TRBV6-3
d_gene: .
abundance: .
CDR3nt: TGTGCCAGCAGTTACCCGACGCTCTTCCGTGAGCAGTTCTTC
CDR3aa: CASSYPTLFREQFF

j_gene: TRBJ2-3
v_gene: TRBV7-2
d_gene: .
abundance: .
CDR3nt: TGTGCCAGCAGCGTCTACACAGATACGCAGTATTTT
CDR3aa: CASSVYTDTQYF

j_gene: TRBJ2-7
v_gene: TRBV27
d_gene: .
abundance: .
CDR3nt: TGTGCCAGCAGTTTGGGGGGCGGAGGCTCCTACGAGCAGTACTTC
CDR3aa: CASSLGGGGSYEQYF

j_gene: TRBJ1-1
v_gene: TRBV29-1
d_gene: .
abundance: .
CDR3nt: TGCAGCGTTAATTTGGTGCTGAACACTGAAGCTTTCTTT
CDR3aa: CSVNLVLNTEAFF

j_gene: TRBJ1-2
v_gene: TRBV10-2
d_gene: .
abundance: .
CDR3nt: TGCGCCAGCAGTGAGTCCGTGACTTGGGGCTACACCTTC
CDR3aa: CASSESVTWGYTF

j_gene: TRBJ2-7
v_gene: TRBV29-1
d_gene: .
abundance: .
CDR3nt: TGCAGCGTTGTAGGGTTCGGGGGTCTATCCTACGAGCAGTACTTC
CDR3aa: CSVVGFGGLSYEQYF

j_gene: TRBJ2-1
v_gene: TRBV2
d_gene: TRBD1
abundance: .
CDR3nt: TGTGCCAGCAAGGGGACAGCGGCCCCATACTCCTACAATGAGCAGTTCTTC
CDR3aa: CASKGTAAPYSYNEQFF

j_gene: TRBJ2-5
v_gene: TRBV5-4
d_gene: TRBD2
abundance: .
CDR3nt: TGTGCCAGCAGCCCCCGGACTAGCGGAAATGAAGAGACCCAGTACTTC
CDR3aa: CASSPRTSGNEETQYF

j_gene: TRBJ2-3
v_gene: TRBV18
d_gene: .
abundance: .
CDR3nt: TGTGCCAGCTCAGCTCCTAGCACAGATACGCAGTATTTT
CDR3aa: CASSAPSTDTQYF

j_gene: TRBJ2-1
v_gene: TRBV6-2/TRBV6-3
d_gene: .
abundance: .
CDR3nt: TGTGCCAGCAGCTCCCAGGGGGACTCTCCAAGGTGGGAGCAGTTCTTC
CDR3aa: CASSSQGDSPRWEQFF

j_gene: TRBJ1-4
v_gene: TRBV15
d_gene: .
abundance: once
CDR3nt: TGTGCCACCAGCAGAGATGGGGGGGCTGCTAATGAAAAACTGTTTTTT
CDR3aa: CATSRDGGAANEKLFF

j_gene: TRBJ2-7
v_gene: TRBV6-2/TRBV6-3
d_gene: .
abundance: .
CDR3nt: TGTGCCAGCAGTTACGGCGGGGGCCGCTCCTACGAGCAGTACTTC
CDR3aa: CASSYGGGRSYEQYF

j_gene: TRBJ1-1
v_gene: TRBV5-1
d_gene: .
abundance: .
CDR3nt: TGCGCCAGCAGCTTCCAGCCTGGAGAAACTGAAGCTTTCTTT
CDR3aa: CASSFQPGETEAFF

j_gene: TRBJ2-2
v_gene: TRBV10-1
d_gene: TRBD1
abundance: once
CDR3nt: TGCGCCAGCAGGAGGGGACAGTCCACCGGGGAGCTGTTTTTT
CDR3aa: CASRRGQSTGELFF

j_gene: TRBJ1-5
v_gene: TRBV6-6
d_gene: .
abundance: .
CDR3nt: TGTGCCAGCACGGTCGATAGCAATCAGCCCCAGCATTTT
CDR3aa: CASTVDSNQPQHF

j_gene: TRBJ1-2
v_gene: TRBV9
d_gene: .
abundance: .
CDR3nt: TGTGCCAGCAGCGGTTACAGGGCTCCCCTTGACCCTCTCTATGGCTACACCTTC
CDR3aa: CASSGYRAPLDPLYGYTF

j_gene: TRBJ2-3
v_gene: TRBV19
d_gene: .
abundance: .
CDR3nt: TGTGCCAGTAAGAACAGGGATCGTGGAGATACGCAGTATTTT
CDR3aa: CASKNRDRGDTQYF

j_gene: TRBJ2-3
v_gene: TRBV9
d_gene: .
abundance: .
CDR3nt: TGTGCCAGCAGCGTAGCCCCACTCGGATCAGATACGCAGTATTTT
CDR3aa: CASSVAPLGSDTQYF

j_gene: TRBJ1-4
v_gene: TRBV7-2
d_gene: .
abundance: .
CDR3nt: TGTGCCAGCAGCCTTAGCCGGGGGACTAATGAAAAACTGTTTTTT
CDR3aa: CASSLSRGTNEKLFF

j_gene: TRBJ2-1
v_gene: TRBV2
d_gene: TRBD2
abundance: .
CDR3nt: TGTGCCAGCGGACGCGGGGGGGCCGCCTACAATGAGCAGTTCTTC
CDR3aa: CASGRGGAAYNEQFF

j_gene: TRBJ1-1
v_gene: TRBV25-1
d_gene: TRBD1
abundance: .
CDR3nt: TGTGCCAGCCGAGCGACGACAGGGGGATACACTGAAGCTTTCTTT
CDR3aa: CASRATTGGYTEAFF

j_gene: TRBJ2-1
v_gene: TRBV18
d_gene: .
abundance: .
CDR3nt: TGTGCCAGCTCACTGCGGTCTCACTCCTACAATGAGCAGTTCTTC
CDR3aa: CASSLRSHSYNEQFF

j_gene: TRBJ2-7
v_gene: TRBV4-1
d_gene: .
abundance: .
CDR3nt: TGCGCCAGCAGCCAAGTCCCCCAGCCGAGCAGCTCCTACGAGCAGTACTTC
CDR3aa: CASSQVPQPSSSYEQYF

j_gene: TRBJ1-2
v_gene: TRBV5-8
d_gene: TRBD1
abundance: once
CDR3nt: TGTGCCAGCAACGGACAGGGGAGCTATGGCTACACCTTC
CDR3aa: CASNGQGSYGYTF

j_gene: TRBJ2-1
v_gene: TRBV4-3
d_gene: .
abundance: .
CDR3nt: TGCGCCAGCAGCCAGGGGACTTGGCGTGAGCAGTTCTTC
CDR3aa: CASSQGTWREQFF

j_gene: TRBJ2-5
v_gene: TRBV5-1
d_gene: .
abundance: .
CDR3nt: TGCGCCAGCAGCTTCCGGGGGCGAGAGACCCAGTACTTC
CDR3aa: CASSFRGRETQYF

j_gene: TRBJ1-5
v_gene: TRBV19
d_gene: .
abundance: .
CDR3nt: TGTGCCAGTAGTGACAACAGGGATCAGCCCCAGCATTTT
CDR3aa: CASSDNRDQPQHF

j_gene: TRBJ1-1
v_gene: TRBV5-1
d_gene: .
abundance: .
CDR3nt: TGCGCCAGCAGCTTGAACAGCCAAATGAACACTGAAGCTTTCTTT
CDR3aa: CASSLNSQMNTEAFF

j_gene: TRBJ1-1
v_gene: TRBV27
d_gene: .
abundance: .
CDR3nt: TGTGCCAGCAGTCCGCAGCTGAGGGAGACTGAAGCTTTCTTT
CDR3aa: CASSPQLRETEAFF

j_gene: TRBJ1-1
v_gene: TRBV12-3/TRBV12-4
d_gene: .
abundance: .
CDR3nt: TGTGCCAGCAGTTTTGGTGTAGGGACTGAAGCTTTCTTT
CDR3aa: CASSFGVGTEAFF

j_gene: TRBJ1-5
v_gene: TRBV6-2/TRBV6-3
d_gene: .
abundance: .
CDR3nt: TGTGCCAGCAGTTATGGGATAGGGTTTGGCAATCAGCCCCAGCATTTT
CDR3aa: CASSYGIGFGNQPQHF

j_gene: TRBJ1-5
v_gene: TRBV27
d_gene: .
abundance: .
CDR3nt: TGTGCCAGCAGAATTGACAGTAGGGAGGGTCAGCCCCAGCATTTT
CDR3aa: CASRIDSREGQPQHF

j_gene: TRBJ2-7
v_gene: TRBV6-5
d_gene: TRBD1
abundance: .
CDR3nt: TGTGCCACCTCGGGACAGGGGAGGCACGAGCAGTACTTC
CDR3aa: CATSGQGRHEQYF

j_gene: TRBJ1-1
v_gene: TRBV18
d_gene: TRBD1
abundance: once
CDR3nt: TGTGCCAGCTCACCACCGACACAGGGGATTCGGACTGAAGCTTTCTTT
CDR3aa: CASSPPTQGIRTEAFF

j_gene: TRBJ2-2
v_gene: TRBV19
d_gene: .
abundance: .
CDR3nt: TGTGCCAGGGGACCGAGGAACACCGGGGAGCTGTTTTTT
CDR3aa: CARGPRNTGELFF

j_gene: TRBJ2-7
v_gene: TRBV9
d_gene: TRBD1
abundance: .
CDR3nt: TGTGCCAGCAGCGTCTCGACAGGGTCCTACGAGCAGTACTTC
CDR3aa: CASSVSTGSYEQYF

j_gene: TRBJ2-7
v_gene: TRBV30
d_gene: .
abundance: .
CDR3nt: TGTGCCTGGAGTGTACGACAATACGAGCAGTACTTC
CDR3aa: CAWSVRQYEQYF